This TCR beta chain was recovered during a study of blood T cell repertoires in COVID-19. Turning to the study itself: Sites in the United States, Italy and Spain provided acute and convalescent COVID-19 samples. PBMCs, B-cell-depleted T cells, or T cells provided the cDNA or gDNA that made up the material.

Under the authors' procedure: The assay estimated nucleated cells by amplifying reference gene primers. TCRdb keeps only in-frame clones here, not all; method: immunoSEQ multiplex PCR. D and trimming come from the DNA, and the V and J calls and clone size come from that table. The table has roughly 110,000 clones, 80% to 90% seen once. Per the germline V gene, CDR1 is ENHRY and CDR2 is SYGVKD. V was trimmed by 6 bases and J by 3 bases, leaving 21 bases between them. The CDR3 is 16 amino acids. The TCR was taken from a man aged 40-55 years with active or convalescent COVID-19. What was sequenced was peripheral blood. The chain uses TRBV10-3 and TRBJ2-7, with TRBD1 as a possible D gene (5 bases). The CDR3 bases are TGTGCCATCAGCGTCCAACAGGCAGTGGTAGACTACGAGCAGTACTTC. Translated, it gives CAISVQQAVVDYEQYF.